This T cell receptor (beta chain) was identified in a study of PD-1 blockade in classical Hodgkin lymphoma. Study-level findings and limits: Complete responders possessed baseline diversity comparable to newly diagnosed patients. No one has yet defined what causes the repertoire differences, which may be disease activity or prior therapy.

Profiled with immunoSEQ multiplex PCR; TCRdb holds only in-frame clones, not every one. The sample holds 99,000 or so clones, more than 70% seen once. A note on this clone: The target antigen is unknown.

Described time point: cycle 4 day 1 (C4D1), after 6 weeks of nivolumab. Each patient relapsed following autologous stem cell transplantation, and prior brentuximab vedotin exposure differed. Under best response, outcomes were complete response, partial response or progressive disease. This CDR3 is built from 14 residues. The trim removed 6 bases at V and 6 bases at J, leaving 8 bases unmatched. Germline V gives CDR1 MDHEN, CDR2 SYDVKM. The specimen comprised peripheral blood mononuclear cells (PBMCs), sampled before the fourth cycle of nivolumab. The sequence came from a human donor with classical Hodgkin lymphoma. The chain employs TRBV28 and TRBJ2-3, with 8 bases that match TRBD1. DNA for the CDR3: TGTGCCAGCAGGGGGACAGGCCGGTCTGATACGCAGTATTTT. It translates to CASRGTGRSDTQYF.